The T cell receptor (beta chain) described here comes from a study of blood T cells in healthy people across ages. Primed by a sample-barcoded 5' primer and a J-beta primer mix, a second PCR proceeded for 7 to 11 cycles. MiXCR, run by TCRdb on the 5' RACE reads, gives a single entry per CDR3 protein. The sample yields about 1,500,000 distinct CDR3 sequences, about 28% seen once. This clonotype turned up a few times. Trimming cost V 6 bases and J 0 bases; bases outside gene matches: 8. CDR1 and CDR2 (germline): MNHNY, SVGAGI (reference sequence). This CDR3 is 16 amino acids long. The clonotype comes from a woman under 40 in good health. Sample: blood. This chain uses TRBV6-6 with TRBJ2-3; TRBD2 agrees at 8 bases. The CDR3 bases are TGTGCCAGCAGCTCCGCGGAGCGGGGGAGCACAGATACGCAGTATTTT. Its protein product is CASSSAERGSTDTQYF.